This entry describes one TCR beta chain. Its antigen remains unidentified. The germline gene is not matched at one end of the junction; a read error may be the cause. Extraction of RNA together with DNA used about 18-31 mg of unsorted bulk tissue. The record originates from a study of tumor-infiltrating lymphocytes in primary liver carcinoma. Regarding the study as a whole: Relative to blood, tumors carried a significantly larger fraction of the repertoire in their top 250 clones (p = 0.039).

This CDR3 is built from 15 residues. Germline-derived CDR1 and CDR2 are MGHRA and YSYEKL. From about 0.5 ug of total RNA, TCR beta-specific cDNA was reverse-transcribed using a constant-region primer. Slightly modified ARM-PCR, run as three nested multiplex PCR rounds, produced the TCR beta libraries. The study ran its first two PCR rounds for around 9 cycles each, using TRBV1-TRBV30 forward primers and a C-beta reverse primer. TCRdb reanalysed the multiplex PCR reads using MiXCR and keeps one entry per CDR3 protein. The sample has about 50,000 distinct CDR3 sequences; around 77% are singletons. The receptor comes from a man between 35 and 55 years old with primary liver carcinoma and hepatitis B virus infection. Material: liver tumor tissue from sampling region 5. Regarding subset: tumor region T5, tumor centre. V gene TRBV4-1 combines with J gene TRBJ1-2; tentatively, D is TRBD1 (6 bases). This CDR3 is CANTDQGQSNYGHTF. For the CDR3, the DNA is TGCGCCAACACCGACCAGGGACAATCTAACTATGGCCACACCTTC.